This TCR beta chain stems from a study of read filtering for tumor transcriptome and immune sequencing. In this sample, this clonotype turned up many times. Trimming removed 10 bases at V and 1 base at J, with 10 bases between. The CDR3 extends over 12 amino acids. CDR1 SNHLY and CDR2 FYNNEI come from the germline V gene. This library used about 400 ng RNA and molecular barcoded adaptors spanning alpha/delta and beta/gamma chains. TCRdb reanalysed the reads using MiXCR and keeps one entry per CDR3 protein. The data hold about 47,000 distinct CDR3 sequences, with 12% observed a single time. V usage is TRBV2 and J usage is TRBJ1-1, with unresolved D. The sequenced material came from a population of CD138-negative cells sorted from bone marrow. The receptor's source is a donor over 35 with multiple myeloma. Here the CDR3 reads CATALENTEAFF. The CDR3 DNA is TGTGCCACAGCCTTGGAGAACACTGAAGCTTTCTTT.